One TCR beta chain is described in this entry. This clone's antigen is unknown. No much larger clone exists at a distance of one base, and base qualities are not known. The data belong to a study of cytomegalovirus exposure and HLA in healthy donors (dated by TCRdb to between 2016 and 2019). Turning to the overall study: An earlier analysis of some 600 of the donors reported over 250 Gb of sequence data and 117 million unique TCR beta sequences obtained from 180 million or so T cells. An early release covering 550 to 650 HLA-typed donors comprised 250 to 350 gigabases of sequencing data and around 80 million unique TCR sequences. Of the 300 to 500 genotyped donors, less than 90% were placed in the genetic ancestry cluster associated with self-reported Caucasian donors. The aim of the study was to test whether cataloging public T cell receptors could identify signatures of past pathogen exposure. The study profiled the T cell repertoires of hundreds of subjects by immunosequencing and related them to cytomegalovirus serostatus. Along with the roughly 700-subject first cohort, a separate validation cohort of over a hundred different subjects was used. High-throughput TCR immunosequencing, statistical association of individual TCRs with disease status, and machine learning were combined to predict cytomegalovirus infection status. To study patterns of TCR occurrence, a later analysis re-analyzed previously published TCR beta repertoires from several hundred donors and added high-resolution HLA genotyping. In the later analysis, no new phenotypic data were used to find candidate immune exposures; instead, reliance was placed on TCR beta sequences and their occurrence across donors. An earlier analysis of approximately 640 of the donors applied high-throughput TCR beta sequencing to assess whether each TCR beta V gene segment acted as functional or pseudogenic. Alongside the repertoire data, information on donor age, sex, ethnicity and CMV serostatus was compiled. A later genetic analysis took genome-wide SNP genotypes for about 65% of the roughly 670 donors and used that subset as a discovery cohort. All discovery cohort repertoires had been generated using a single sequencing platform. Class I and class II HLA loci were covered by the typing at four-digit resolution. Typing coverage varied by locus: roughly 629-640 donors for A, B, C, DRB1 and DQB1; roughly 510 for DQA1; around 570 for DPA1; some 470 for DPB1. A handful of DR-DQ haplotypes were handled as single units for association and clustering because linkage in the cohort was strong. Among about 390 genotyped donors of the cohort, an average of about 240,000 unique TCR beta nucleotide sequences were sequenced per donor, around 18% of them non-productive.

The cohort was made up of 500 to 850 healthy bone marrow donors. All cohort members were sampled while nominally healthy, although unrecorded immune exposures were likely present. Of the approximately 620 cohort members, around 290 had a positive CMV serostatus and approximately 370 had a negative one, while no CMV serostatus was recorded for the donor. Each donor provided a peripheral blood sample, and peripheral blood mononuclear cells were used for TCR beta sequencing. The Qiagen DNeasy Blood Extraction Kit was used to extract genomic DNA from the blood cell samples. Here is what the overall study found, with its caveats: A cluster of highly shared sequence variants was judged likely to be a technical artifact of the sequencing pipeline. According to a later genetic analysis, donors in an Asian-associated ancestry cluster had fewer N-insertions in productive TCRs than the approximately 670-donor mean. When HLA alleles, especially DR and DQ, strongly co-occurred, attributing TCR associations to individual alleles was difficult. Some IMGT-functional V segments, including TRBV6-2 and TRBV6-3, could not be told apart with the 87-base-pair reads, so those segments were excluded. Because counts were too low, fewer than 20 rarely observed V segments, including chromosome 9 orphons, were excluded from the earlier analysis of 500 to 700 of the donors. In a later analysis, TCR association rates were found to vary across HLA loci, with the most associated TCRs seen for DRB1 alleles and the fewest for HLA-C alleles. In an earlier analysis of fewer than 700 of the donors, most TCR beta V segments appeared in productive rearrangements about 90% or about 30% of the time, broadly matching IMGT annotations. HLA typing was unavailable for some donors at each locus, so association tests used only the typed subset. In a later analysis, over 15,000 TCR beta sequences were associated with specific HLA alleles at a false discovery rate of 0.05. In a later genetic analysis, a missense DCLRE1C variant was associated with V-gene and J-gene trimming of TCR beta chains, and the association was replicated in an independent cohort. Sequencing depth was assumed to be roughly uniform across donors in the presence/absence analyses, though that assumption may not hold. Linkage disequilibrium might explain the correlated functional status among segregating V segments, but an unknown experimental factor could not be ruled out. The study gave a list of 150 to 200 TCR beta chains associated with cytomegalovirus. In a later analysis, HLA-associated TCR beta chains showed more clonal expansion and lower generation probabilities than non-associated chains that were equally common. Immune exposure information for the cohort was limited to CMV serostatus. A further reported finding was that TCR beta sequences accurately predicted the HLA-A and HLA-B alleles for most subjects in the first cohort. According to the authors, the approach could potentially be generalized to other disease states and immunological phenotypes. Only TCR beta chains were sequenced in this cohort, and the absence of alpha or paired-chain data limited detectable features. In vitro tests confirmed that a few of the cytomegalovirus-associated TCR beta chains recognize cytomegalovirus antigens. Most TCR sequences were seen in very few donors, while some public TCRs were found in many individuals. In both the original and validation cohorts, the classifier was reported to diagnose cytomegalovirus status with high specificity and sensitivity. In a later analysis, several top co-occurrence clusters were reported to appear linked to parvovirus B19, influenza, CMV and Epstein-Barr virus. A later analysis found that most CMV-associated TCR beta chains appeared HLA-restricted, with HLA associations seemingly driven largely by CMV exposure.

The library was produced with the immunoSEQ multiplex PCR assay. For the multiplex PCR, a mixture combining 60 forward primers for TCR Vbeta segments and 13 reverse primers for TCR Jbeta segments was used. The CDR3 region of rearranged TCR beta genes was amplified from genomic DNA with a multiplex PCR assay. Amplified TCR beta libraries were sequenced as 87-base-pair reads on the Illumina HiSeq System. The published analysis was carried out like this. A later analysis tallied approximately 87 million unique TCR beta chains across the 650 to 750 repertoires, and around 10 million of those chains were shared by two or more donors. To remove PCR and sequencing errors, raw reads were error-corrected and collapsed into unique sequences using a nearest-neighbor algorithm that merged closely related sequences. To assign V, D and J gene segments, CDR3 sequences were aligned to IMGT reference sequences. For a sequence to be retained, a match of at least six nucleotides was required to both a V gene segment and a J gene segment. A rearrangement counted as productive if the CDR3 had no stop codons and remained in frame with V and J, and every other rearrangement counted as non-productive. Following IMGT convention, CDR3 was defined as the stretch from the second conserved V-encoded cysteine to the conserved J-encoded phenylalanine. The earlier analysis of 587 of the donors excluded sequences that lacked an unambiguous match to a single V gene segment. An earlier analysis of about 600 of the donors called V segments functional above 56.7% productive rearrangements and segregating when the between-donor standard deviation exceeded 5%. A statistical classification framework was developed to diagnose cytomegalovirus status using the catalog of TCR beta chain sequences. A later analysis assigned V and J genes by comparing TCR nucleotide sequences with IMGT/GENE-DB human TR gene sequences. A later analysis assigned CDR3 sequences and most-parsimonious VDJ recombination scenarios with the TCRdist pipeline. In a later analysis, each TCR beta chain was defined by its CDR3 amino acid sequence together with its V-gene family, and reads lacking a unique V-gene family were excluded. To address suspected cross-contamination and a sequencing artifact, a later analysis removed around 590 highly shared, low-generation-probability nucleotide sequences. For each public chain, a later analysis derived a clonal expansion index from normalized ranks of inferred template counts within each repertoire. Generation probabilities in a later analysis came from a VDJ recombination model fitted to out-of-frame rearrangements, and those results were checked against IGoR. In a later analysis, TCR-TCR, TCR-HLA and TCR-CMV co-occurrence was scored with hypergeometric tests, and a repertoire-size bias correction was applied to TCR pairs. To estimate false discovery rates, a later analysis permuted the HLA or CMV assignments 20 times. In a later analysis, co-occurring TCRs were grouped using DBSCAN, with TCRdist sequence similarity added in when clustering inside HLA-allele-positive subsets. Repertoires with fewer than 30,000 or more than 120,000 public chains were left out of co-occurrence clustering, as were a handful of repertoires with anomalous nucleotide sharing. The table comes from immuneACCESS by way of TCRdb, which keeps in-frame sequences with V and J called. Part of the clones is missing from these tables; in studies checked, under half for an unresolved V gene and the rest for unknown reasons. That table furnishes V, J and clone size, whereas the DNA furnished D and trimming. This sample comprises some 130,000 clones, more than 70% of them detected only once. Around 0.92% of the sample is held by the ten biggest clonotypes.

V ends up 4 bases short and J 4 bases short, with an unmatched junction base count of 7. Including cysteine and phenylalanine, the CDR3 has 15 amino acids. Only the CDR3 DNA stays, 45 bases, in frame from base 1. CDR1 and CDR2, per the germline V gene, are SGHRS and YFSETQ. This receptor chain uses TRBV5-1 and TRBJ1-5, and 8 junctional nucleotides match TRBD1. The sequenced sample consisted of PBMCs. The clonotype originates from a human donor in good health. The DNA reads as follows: TGCGCCAGCAGCCTGCAGGGGGCAGAGAATCAGCCCCAGCATTTT. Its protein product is CASSLQGAENQPQHF.